A selection of T cell receptor beta chains follows, all from one sample in a study of cytomegalovirus exposure and HLA in healthy donors. Assay used: immunoSEQ multiplex PCR; TCRdb lists only in-frame clones, some missing. Found here are roughly 56,000 clones, roughly four fifths of them singletons; the top ten hold roughly 2.4%. Sample: PBMCs. All receptors come from a boy between 10 and 17 years old in good health and CMV-seropositive. CDR3s include the opening cysteine and the closing phenylalanine or tryptophan. Each record gives: D gene, V gene, clone size, J gene, CDR3 protein, CDR3 DNA. The D gene is left open where the match is weak. The size entry is marked missing in some rows and otherwise reads once, few, many or a size class.

NA	TRBV11-2	NA	TRBJ1-3	CASSLDSSGSTIYF	TGTGCCAGCAGCTTGGACAGCTCTGGAAGCACCATATATTTT
TRBD1	TRBV12-5	NA	TRBJ2-7	CASGWREGTGPPEQYF	TGTGCTAGTGGCTGGAGGGAGGGGACAGGGCCACCCGAGCAGTACTTC
NA	TRBV29-1	NA	TRBJ1-2	CSVGGSSYGYTF	TGCAGCGTTGGCGGCAGCTCCTATGGCTACACCTTC
NA	TRBV10-3	NA	TRBJ1-6	CAISESTGPQANSPLHF	TGTGCCATCAGTGAGTCAACAGGCCCACAGGCGAATTCACCCCTCCACTTT
TRBD2	TRBV29-1	once	TRBJ2-5	CSVSGTSGGALETQYF	TGCAGCGTTAGTGGGACTAGCGGGGGGGCCTTAGAGACCCAGTACTTC
NA	TRBV7-2	NA	TRBJ1-2	CASSPLSTGSSSGYTF	TGTGCCAGCAGCCCCCTTTCGACGGGAAGCAGTTCTGGCTACACCTTC
NA	TRBV2	NA	TRBJ2-2	CASSEEGRLGKGGELFF	TGTGCCAGCAGTGAAGAGGGGCGCCTGGGGAAGGGCGGGGAGCTGTTTTTT
TRBD2	TRBV29-1	few	TRBJ2-3	CSVARAGVTDTQYF	TGCAGCGTGGCCCGAGCGGGGGTAACAGATACGCAGTATTTT
NA	TRBV6-5	NA	TRBJ2-5	CASSPRTAGETQYF	TGTGCCAGCAGTCCGCGGACAGCCGGGGAGACCCAGTACTTC
NA	TRBV27	NA	TRBJ1-2	CASSPGGYTF	TGTGCCAGCAGCCCAGGGGGCTACACCTTC
NA	TRBV11-2	NA	TRBJ1-4	CASSLMAQGKSVIREKLFF	TGTGCCAGCAGCTTAATGGCGCAGGGGAAGAGTGTAATAAGGGAAAAACTGTTTTTT
TRBD1	TRBV9	NA	TRBJ1-3	CASSVGGQSSGNTIYF	TGTGCCAGCAGCGTAGGGGGACAGAGCTCTGGAAACACCATATATTTT
NA	TRBV11-2	few	TRBJ2-1	CASSFAPVHNEQFF	TGTGCCAGCAGCTTTGCCCCAGTCCACAATGAGCAGTTCTTC
TRBD1	TRBV10-3	few	TRBJ1-2	CAISDIRDSNYGYTF	TGTGCCATCAGTGATATCAGGGACAGCAACTATGGCTACACCTTC
NA	TRBV7-9	once	TRBJ1-1	CSSSLGGRKAFF	TGTTCCAGCAGCCTGGGGGGGAGGAAAGCTTTCTTT
NA	TRBV6-1	NA	TRBJ1-2	CATREDTGGGYGYTF	TGTGCCACCAGGGAAGACACGGGGGGCGGCTATGGCTACACCTTC
NA	TRBV21-1	NA	TRBJ1-5	CASSKDATGAWGNQPQHF	TGTGCCAGCAGCAAAGACGCGACAGGGGCTTGGGGGAATCAGCCCCAGCATTTT
NA	TRBV5-1	NA	TRBJ2-3	CASRISWGTDTQYF	TGCGCCAGCAGAATTAGCTGGGGCACAGATACGCAGTATTTT
NA	TRBV5-8	NA	TRBJ2-3	CASSLSLCLALMDTQYF	TGTGCCAGCAGCTTGAGTTTGTGCCTGGCCCTCATGGATACGCAGTATTTT
TRBD1	TRBV2	few	TRBJ2-7	CASSTGTGNYEQYF	TGTGCCAGCAGTACCGGGACAGGGAACTACGAGCAGTACTTC
TRBD1	TRBV6-1	NA	TRBJ2-3	CASSEGTGLSTDTQYF	TGTGCCAGCAGTGAGGGGACAGGGCTTAGCACAGATACGCAGTATTTT
NA	TRBV27	once	TRBJ2-6	CASSADRFSGANVLTF	TGTGCCAGCAGTGCGGACAGATTCTCTGGGGCCAACGTCCTGACTTTC
NA	TRBV18	NA	TRBJ1-4	CASSRSEANEKLFF	TGTGCCAGCTCTCGATCGGAGGCTAATGAAAAACTGTTTTTT
NA	TRBV6-1	NA	TRBJ2-3	CASSADTQYF	TGTGCCAGCAGCGCAGATACGCAGTATTTT
NA	TRBV7-3	once	TRBJ1-1	CASSLNQGREAFF	TGTGCCAGCAGCTTAAACCAGGGAAGAGAAGCTTTCTTT
NA	TRBV25-1	NA	TRBJ1-4	CASSPPIEEKLFF	TGTGCCAGCAGTCCCCCAATAGAGGAGAAACTGTTTTTT
NA	TRBV6-5	NA	TRBJ1-2	CASSPSGDYDYTF	TGTGCCAGCAGTCCTTCAGGGGATTACGACTACACCTTC
TRBD2	TRBV9	NA	TRBJ2-7	CASSVGAGGYEQYF	TGTGCCAGCAGCGTAGGAGCGGGGGGGTACGAGCAGTACTTC
TRBD2	TRBV6-5	NA	TRBJ2-2	CASTISGVPGELFF	TGTGCCAGCACCATAAGCGGGGTACCCGGGGAGCTGTTTTTT
NA	TRBV27	NA	TRBJ1-2	CASSRTGNYGYTF	TGTGCCAGCAGCCGGACGGGAAACTATGGCTACACCTTC
NA	TRBV11-2	NA	TRBJ1-2	CASSHPGQLYGYTF	TGTGCCAGCAGCCACCCAGGACAGCTGTATGGCTACACCTTC
NA	TRBV6-5	NA	TRBJ1-2	CASSYNLGGGNGYTF	TGTGCCAGCAGCTATAATTTGGGAGGAGGGAATGGCTACACCTTC
TRBD1	TRBV6-5	NA	TRBJ1-6	CASSWDSSYNSPLHF	TGTGCCAGCAGTTGGGACAGCTCCTATAATTCACCCCTCCACTTT
NA	TRBV20-1	NA	TRBJ2-3	CNAESDTQYF	TGCAATGCTGAGTCAGATACGCAGTATTTT
NA	TRBV7-9	NA	TRBJ1-2	CSSSFWGDGYTF	TGTTCCAGCAGCTTCTGGGGAGATGGCTACACCTTC
NA	TRBV18	NA	TRBJ2-3	CASSPVLITDTQYF	TGTGCCAGCTCACCTGTGTTAATTACAGATACGCAGTATTTT
NA	TRBV4-1	NA	TRBJ1-2	CASSPLFQGGNYGYTF	TGCGCCAGCAGTCCCCTCTTTCAGGGTGGAAACTATGGCTACACCTTC
NA	TRBV7-2	NA	TRBJ2-7	CASSLGLVYEQYF	TGTGCCAGCAGCTTAGGACTCGTCTACGAGCAGTACTTC
NA	TRBV5-4	NA	TRBJ2-5	CASTPGSGSRQETQYF	TGTGCCAGCACCCCGGGGAGCGGCTCCCGCCAAGAGACCCAGTACTTC
TRBD2	TRBV6-6	NA	TRBJ2-5	CATSSGWGETQYF	TGTGCCACCTCTAGCGGGTGGGGAGAGACCCAGTACTTC